These 19 T cell receptor beta chains originate from one sample sequenced in a study of blood T cells in healthy people across ages. For the second PCR, which ran for roughly 6 to 12 cycles, a sample-barcoded 5' primer and a J-beta primer mix were used. TCRdb processed the 5' RACE reads anew with MiXCR; each CDR3 protein has one entry. There are 540,000 or so distinct CDR3 sequences in the sample; 25% to 30% occur only once, and less than 20% lies in the top ten. Sequencing input: blood. These receptors were taken from a woman between 65 and 79 years old in good health.

This clonotype was counted many times. The gene calls are TRBV19 and TRBJ1-5; D uncertain. Between the trimmed V and J ends, which lost 9 bases and 5 bases, there was a span of 14 bases. The CDR3 length is 13 residues. Looked up from germline, CDR1 is LNHDA and CDR2 is SQIVND (reference sequence). CDR3 protein: CASSLGRDQPQHF. CDR3 in DNA: TGTGCCAGCTCCCTGGGAAGGGATCAGCCCCAGCATTTT.

The chain links TRBV7-2 to TRBJ2-3; D uncertain. Trimming cost V 4 bases and J 10 bases, with 12 bases left between them. This CDR3 region has 12 residues. Germline V gene lookup returns CDR1 SGHTA and CDR2 FQGNSA. In DNA, the CDR3 is TGTGCCAGCAGCTCAGTCCGCCATGCGCAGTATTTT. Translating it yields CASSSVRHAQYF.

The sample holds a few counts of this clonotype. The chain joins TRBV5-6 to TRBJ1-2, with D possibly TRBD1 on 5 matching bases. V lost 1 base and J lost 3, with 13 bases in between. The CDR3 length is 15 residues. Germline loops: CDR1 SGHDT, CDR2 YYEEEE. The CDR3 sequence: CASSLSGHLDYGYTF. The CDR3 DNA reads TGTGCCAGCAGCTTGTCAGGGCACCTAGACTATGGCTACACCTTC.

This clonotype was counted a few times. The genes are TRBV4-2 and TRBJ1-1; perhaps TRBD1 as D (6 bases). V lost 2 bases and J 2 bases, leaving 9 bases between the germline ends. Germline V CDR1 and CDR2: LGHNA, YNFKEQ. This CDR3 is 14 amino acids long. The CDR3 DNA follows: TGTGCCAGCAGCCAAAGGACAGCTAACACTGAAGCTTTCTTT. Its translation is CASSQRTANTEAFF.

This clonotype was seen a few times. The junction departs from germline at one end; a sequencing error may be responsible. The rearrangement links TRBV7-3 to TRBJ2-5; D may be TRBD1 or TRBD2 (5 bases each). This CDR3 has 15 amino acids. In germline, CDR1 is SGHTA, CDR2 FQGTGA. CDR3 loop: CASSVTGTSGETQYF. The CDR3 DNA follows: TGTGCCAGCAGCGTAACCGGGACGTCTGGGGAGACCCAGTACTTC.

About this clonotype: The junction differs from germline at one of its ends, possibly a read error. The genes are TRBV29-1 and TRBJ2-5; weak D call: TRBD2 (6 bases). Per the germline V gene, CDR1 is SQVTM and CDR2 is ANQGSEA. The CDR3 has 14 amino acids. The CDR3 loop reads CSSGVGGAKETRYF. CDR3 sequence (DNA): TGCAGTTCTGGAGTGGGGGGAGCTAAAGAGACCCGGTACTTC.

The chain is built from TRBV20-1 and TRBJ1-6; 7 bases agree with TRBD1. The CDR3 runs 13 residues. Germline V gene data show CDR1 as DFQATT and CDR2 as SNEGSKA (reference sequence). With V trimmed by 3 bases and J by 8 bases, 4 bases remained unmatched. CDR3 in DNA: TGCAGTGCTAGCCCCAGGGGGGATTCACCCCTCCACTTT. Encoded protein: CSASPRGDSPLHF.

This chain connects TRBV4-3 to TRBJ2-3; D is perhaps TRBD2 (6 bases). Deletions cut 0 bases from V and 0 bases from J, with 19 bases between. From germline, CDR1 is LGHNA and CDR2 YSLEER. CDR3 length: 19 residues. Here the CDR3 reads CASSQDPLARYTSTDTQYF. The CDR3 DNA is TGCGCCAGCAGCCAAGATCCCCTAGCGCGGTATACTAGCACAGATACGCAGTATTTT.

The rearrangement links TRBV14 to TRBJ2-3; D is unresolved. V lost 2 bases to trimming and J lost 1 base, with 4 bases between them. Germline CDR1 is SGHDN and CDR2 is FVKESK. The CDR3 length is 13 residues. DNA for the CDR3: TGTGCCAGCAGCCAAACCGGCACAGATACGCAGTATTTT. Translated, it gives CASSQTGTDTQYF.

This clonotype was seen a few times. The CDR3 loop is CASSPTGVNYGYTF. CDR3 coding DNA: TGTGCCAGCTCACCGACAGGGGTTAACTATGGCTACACCTTC. The chain employs TRBV18 and TRBJ1-2, with 8 positions matching TRBD1. Germline values: CDR1 KGHSH, CDR2 LQKENI. CDR3 length: 14 amino acids. The trim removed 3 bases at V and 1 base at J, leaving 1 base unmatched.

The genes are TRBV24-1 and TRBJ1-5, with TRBD1 as a possible D gene (5 bases). This CDR3 is 14 amino acids long. Deletions cut 2 bases from V and 6 bases from J, with 10 bases between. Germline CDR1 KGHDR, CDR2 SFDVKD. CDR3 bases: TGTGCCACCAGTGATTGGGGGAACGGTCAGCCCCAGCATTTT. As protein: CATSDWGNGQPQHF.

This clonotype has ten or more counts. The J gene is TRBJ2-4, the V gene TRBV4-2, with TRBD1 identical over 7 bases. Germline-derived CDR1 and CDR2 are LGHNA and YNFKEQ. V was clipped by 0 bases and J by 3 bases; unmatched bases: 5. This CDR3 region has 16 residues. The CDR3 here is CASSQDLGTDKNIQYF. The CDR3 nucleotides read TGTGCCAGCAGCCAAGATTTAGGGACAGACAAAAACATTCAGTACTTC.

The chain couples TRBV20-1 to TRBJ1-5, with D possibly matching TRBD1 (5 bases). Per the germline V gene, CDR1 is DFQATT and CDR2 is SNEGSKA (reference sequence). With 2 bases removed from V and 2 bases from J, the gap between germline ends came to 10 bases. The CDR3 has 14 residues. The CDR3 protein is CSARPRDRNQPQHF. CDR3 coding DNA: TGCAGTGCTAGACCCCGGGACCGCAATCAGCCCCAGCATTTT.

The chain links TRBV4-2 to TRBJ2-1; D is uncertain. Germline V gives CDR1 LGHNA, CDR2 YNFKEQ. The CDR3 spans 12 residues. The ends were cut back, 1 base at V and 6 bases at J, with 4 bases in the middle. The CDR3 coding sequence is TGTGCCAGCAGCCAAGCGTTCAATGAGCAGTTCTTC. Amino acids: CASSQAFNEQFF.

This clonotype has a handful of counts. The gene calls are TRBV20-1 and TRBJ2-5, with 9 positions matching TRBD2. J was trimmed by 3 bases and V by 5 bases; bases with no gene match: 7. The V gene's germline CDR1 is DFQATT and CDR2 SNEGSKA (reference sequence). The CDR3 sequence is 14 residues long. This CDR3 is CSAVSGGIEETQYF. The CDR3 DNA reads TGCAGTGCTGTAAGCGGGGGGATTGAAGAGACCCAGTACTTC.

This chain connects TRBV20-1 to TRBJ2-7; 8 nucleotides agree with TRBD1. V shed 1 base and J 6 bases; nucleotides not matched to a gene: 8. Germline assignment: CDR1 DFQATT and CDR2 SNEGSKA (reference sequence). The CDR3 consists of 14 residues. CDR3 amino acids: CSARAGQAYGEQYF. Written as DNA, the CDR3 is TGCAGTGCTAGAGCGGGACAGGCCTACGGCGAGCAGTACTTC.

The chain employs TRBV11-3 and TRBJ2-4; the match to TRBD2 covers 7 bases. Germline CDR1 reads SGHNT; CDR2 reads YENEEA. The CDR3 covers 15 residues. Unmatched junction bases numbered 5, after V lost 3 bases and J lost 3 bases. In DNA, the CDR3 is TGTGCCAGCAGCTTCCGGGGGGTCGGCAAAAACATTCAGTACTTC. It yields the protein CASSFRGVGKNIQYF.

The chain is built from TRBV20-1 and TRBJ1-4; TRBD1 matches 8 bases. The CDR3 runs 15 residues. CDR1 and CDR2 (germline): DFQATT, SNEGSKA (reference sequence). With 0 bases clipped from V and 10 bases from J, the junction kept 10 bases outside the gene matches. The CDR3 loop reads CSARDPGQEVSKLFF. CDR3 nucleotides: TGCAGTGCTAGAGATCCGGGACAGGAGGTATCAAAACTGTTTTTT.

This clonotype was counted between two and nine times. The rearrangement joins TRBV7-3 to TRBJ1-1; 7 bases map to TRBD1. Unmatched junction bases numbered 7, after V lost 6 bases and J lost 0 bases. The CDR3 spans 15 residues. From germline, CDR1 is SGHTA and CDR2 FQGTGA. This chain's CDR3 is CASSPQGTLNTEAFF. CDR3 nucleotides: TGTGCCAGCAGTCCACAGGGGACTTTGAACACTGAAGCTTTCTTT.